The present T cell receptor (beta chain) was sequenced within a study of cytomegalovirus exposure and HLA in healthy donors (dated by TCRdb to the late 2010s). A note on the overall study: In an earlier analysis of about 560 of the donors, roughly 300 Gb of sequence data and 100 million or so unique TCR beta sequences from 150 million to 200 million T cells were reported. The study profiled the T cell repertoires of hundreds of subjects by immunosequencing and related them to cytomegalovirus serostatus. Typing coverage varied by locus: roughly 620-640 donors for A, B, C, DRB1 and DQB1; roughly 520 for DQA1; more than 600 for DPA1; fewer than 480 for DPB1. An early release covering roughly 580 HLA-typed donors comprised 300 to 350 gigabases of sequencing data and tens of millions of unique TCR sequences. Donor age, sex, ethnicity and CMV serostatus were compiled together with the repertoire data. Among a few hundred genotyped donors of the cohort, an average of about 240,000 unique TCR beta nucleotide sequences were sequenced per donor, roughly 20% of them non-productive. Of the 350 to 400 genotyped donors, over 65% fell in the genetic ancestry cluster associated with self-reported Caucasian donors. In a later genetic analysis, genome-wide SNP genotypes for 398 of the 666 donors were used, and that subset was treated as a discovery cohort. The aim of the study was to test whether cataloging public T cell receptors could identify signatures of past pathogen exposure. In the later analysis, no new phenotypic data were used to find candidate immune exposures; instead, reliance was placed on TCR beta sequences and their occurrence across donors. To study patterns of TCR occurrence, a later analysis re-analyzed previously published TCR beta repertoires from 550 to 800 donors and added high-resolution HLA genotyping. Every repertoire in the discovery cohort had been generated on one and the same sequencing platform. An earlier analysis of a few hundred of the donors applied high-throughput TCR beta sequencing to assess whether each TCR beta V gene segment acted as functional or pseudogenic. High-throughput TCR immunosequencing, statistical association of individual TCRs with disease status, and machine learning were combined to predict cytomegalovirus infection status. Because of strong linkage in the cohort, four to six DR-DQ haplotypes were treated as single units for association and clustering. A separate validation cohort of about 110 different subjects was used in addition to the approximately 670-subject first cohort. Both class I and class II loci were covered by HLA typing, at four-digit resolution.

Remarks on this clone: Its antigen is currently not known. There are no base qualities to consult, and no much larger clone falls within one base.

Summary of the overall study and its limitations: Assigning TCR associations to individual alleles was difficult when HLA alleles, especially DR and DQ, strongly co-occurred. While some public TCRs were present in many individuals, most TCR sequences turned up only very rarely across donors. In a later genetic analysis, a missense DCLRE1C variant was associated with V-gene and J-gene trimming of TCR beta chains, and the association was replicated in an independent cohort. Cytomegalovirus status was reported to be diagnosed by the classifier with high specificity and sensitivity in both the original and validation cohorts. In a later analysis, some 17,000 TCR beta sequences were associated with specific HLA alleles at a false discovery rate of 0.05. Presence/absence analyses assumed roughly uniform sequencing depth across donors, an assumption that may not hold. Because counts were too low, 15 or so rarely observed V segments, including chromosome 9 orphons, were excluded from the earlier analysis of several hundred of the donors. Broadly in line with IMGT annotations, most TCR beta V segments showed up in productive rearrangements about 87% or about 30% of the time in an earlier analysis of 450 to 750 of the donors. In a later analysis, HLA-associated TCR beta chains were found to be more clonally expanded and to have lower generation probabilities than equally common non-associated chains. The cohort was sequenced for TCR beta chains only, and without alpha or paired-chain data the features that could be detected were limited. According to a later genetic analysis, donors in an Asian-associated ancestry cluster had fewer N-insertions in productive TCRs than the approximately 700-donor mean. In the study, approximately 150 TCR beta chains were listed as associated with cytomegalovirus. In a later analysis, the rate of TCR association differed among HLA loci, with DRB1 alleles having the most associated TCRs and HLA-C alleles having the fewest. According to the authors, the approach could potentially be generalized to other disease states and immunological phenotypes. Immune exposure information for the cohort was limited to CMV serostatus. A further reported finding was that TCR beta sequences accurately predicted the HLA-A and HLA-B alleles for most subjects in the first cohort. Because HLA typing was missing for some donors at each locus, association tests included only the typed subset. Several of the top co-occurrence clusters appeared to be linked to parvovirus B19, influenza, CMV and Epstein-Barr virus, according to a later analysis. Some IMGT-functional V segments, including TRBV6-2 and TRBV6-3, could not be told apart with the 87-base-pair reads, so those segments were excluded. Most CMV-associated TCR beta chains appeared to be HLA-restricted in a later analysis, and the HLA associations seemed to be driven largely by CMV exposure. In vitro tests confirmed that a few of the cytomegalovirus-associated TCR beta chains recognize cytomegalovirus antigens. The sequencing pipeline was judged likely to have produced a cluster of highly shared sequence variants as a technical artifact. Linkage disequilibrium might explain the correlated functional status among segregating V segments, but an unknown experimental factor could not be ruled out.

The cohort consisted of 666 healthy bone marrow donors. Cohort members were all nominally healthy when sampled, although unrecorded immune exposures were likely present. The donor tested CMV seronegative and was one of the 352 seronegative cohort members. A peripheral blood sample was collected from each donor, and TCR beta sequencing was performed on peripheral blood mononuclear cells. Genomic DNA extraction from the blood cell samples was performed with the Qiagen DNeasy Blood Extraction Kit. The junction shows trimming of 0 bases on V and 0 bases on J, plus 6 bases between the germline ends. Via the germline V gene, CDR1 is MRHNA and CDR2 SNTAGT. The CDR3, from cysteine to phenylalanine, totals 15 residues. The kept DNA is CDR3 alone, 45 bases in frame from the first base. The library was prepared using the immunoSEQ multiplex PCR assay. For the multiplex PCR, a mixture combining 60 forward primers for TCR Vbeta segments and 13 reverse primers for TCR Jbeta segments was used. Amplification of the CDR3 region of rearranged TCR beta genes was performed with a multiplex PCR assay on genomic DNA. On the Illumina HiSeq System, the amplified TCR beta libraries were sequenced as 87-base-pair reads. The authors' analysis ran thus. A later analysis tallied around 80 million unique TCR beta chains across the 660 or so repertoires, and approximately 12 million of those chains were shared by two or more donors. Raw reads were error-corrected and collapsed into unique sequences with a nearest-neighbor algorithm that merged closely related sequences to remove PCR and sequencing errors. To assign V, D and J gene segments, CDR3 sequences were aligned to IMGT reference sequences. Each retained sequence needed at least a six-nucleotide match to both a V gene segment and a J gene segment. Rearrangements were called productive when the CDR3 lacked stop codons and stayed in frame with V and J; all others were non-productive. Following IMGT convention, CDR3 was defined as the stretch from the second conserved V-encoded cysteine to the conserved J-encoded phenylalanine. The earlier analysis of more than 450 of the donors excluded sequences that lacked an unambiguous match to a single V gene segment. An earlier analysis of fewer than 650 of the donors classified V segments as functional when productive rearrangements were above 56.7% and as segregating when the standard deviation between donors was above 5%. A statistical classification framework was built for diagnosing cytomegalovirus status from the catalog of TCR beta chain sequences. In a later analysis, TCR nucleotide sequences were compared against IMGT/GENE-DB human TR gene sequences so that V and J genes could be assigned. The TCRdist pipeline was used in a later analysis to assign CDR3 sequences and most-parsimonious VDJ recombination scenarios. In a later analysis, every TCR beta chain was defined by the combination of its CDR3 amino acid sequence and its V-gene family, and reads without a unique V-gene family were dropped. To address suspected cross-contamination and a sequencing artifact, a later analysis removed approximately 590 highly shared, low-generation-probability nucleotide sequences. In a later analysis, a clonal expansion index was calculated for each public chain from normalized within-repertoire ranks of inferred template counts. Generation probabilities in a later analysis came from a VDJ recombination model fitted to out-of-frame rearrangements, and those results were checked against IGoR. In a later analysis, TCR-TCR, TCR-HLA and TCR-CMV co-occurrence was scored with hypergeometric tests, and a repertoire-size bias correction was applied to TCR pairs. In a later analysis, false discovery rates were estimated by permuting HLA or CMV assignments 20 times. In a later analysis, co-occurring TCRs were grouped using DBSCAN, with TCRdist sequence similarity added in when clustering inside HLA-allele-positive subsets. Co-occurrence clustering excluded repertoires with fewer than 30,000 or more than 120,000 public chains, plus five with anomalous nucleotide sharing. TCRdb provides this immuneACCESS table in a form limited to in-frame rearrangements. Some clones are lacking; in checked studies, under half of them reflect an unresolved V gene, and why the rest are absent is not known. V and J calls and clone size are copied from that table; D and trimming were computed from the DNA. The sample table records roughly 98,000 clones; around 77% of these occur just once. The top ten clones comprise around 3.4% of the sample.

This receptor chain uses TRBV6-4 and TRBJ2-1; a tentative D match to TRBD1 spans 6 bases. The source material was PBMCs. This TCR derives from a man between 35 and 55 years old in good health and CMV-seronegative. CDR3 sequence: CASSDSQGSYNEQFF. The DNA reads TGTGCCAGCAGTGACTCACAGGGCTCCTACAATGAGCAGTTCTTC.